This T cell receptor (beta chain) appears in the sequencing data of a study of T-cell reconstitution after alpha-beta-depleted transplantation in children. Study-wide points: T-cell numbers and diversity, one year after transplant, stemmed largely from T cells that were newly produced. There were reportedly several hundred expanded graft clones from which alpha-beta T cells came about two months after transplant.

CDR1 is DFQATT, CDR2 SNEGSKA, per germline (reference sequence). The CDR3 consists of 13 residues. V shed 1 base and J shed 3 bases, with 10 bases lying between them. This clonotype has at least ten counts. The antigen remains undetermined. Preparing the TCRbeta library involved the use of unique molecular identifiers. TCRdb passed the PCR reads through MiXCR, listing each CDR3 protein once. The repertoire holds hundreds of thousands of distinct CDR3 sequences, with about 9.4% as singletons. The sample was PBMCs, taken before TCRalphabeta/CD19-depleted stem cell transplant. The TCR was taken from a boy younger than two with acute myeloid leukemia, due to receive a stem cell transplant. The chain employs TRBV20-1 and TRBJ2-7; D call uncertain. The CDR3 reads CSARGDGYYEQYF. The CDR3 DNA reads TGCAGTGCTAGAGGCGACGGATACTACGAGCAGTACTTC.